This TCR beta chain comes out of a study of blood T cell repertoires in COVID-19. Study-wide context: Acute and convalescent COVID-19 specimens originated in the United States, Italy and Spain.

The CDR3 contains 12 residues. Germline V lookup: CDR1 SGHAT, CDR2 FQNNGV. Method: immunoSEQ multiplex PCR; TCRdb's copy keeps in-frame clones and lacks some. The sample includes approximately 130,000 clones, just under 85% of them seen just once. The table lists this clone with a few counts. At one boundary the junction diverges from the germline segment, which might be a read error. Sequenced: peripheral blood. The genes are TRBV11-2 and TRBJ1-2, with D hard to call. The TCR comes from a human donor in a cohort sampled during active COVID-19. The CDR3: CASSLGRDGYTF. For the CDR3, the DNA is TGTGCCAGCAGTTTAGGGAGGGATGGCTACACCTTC.